This entry features one T cell receptor (beta chain) sequence. Reverse transcription used roughly 0.45 to 1 ug RNA and random hexamers. The TCR beta CDR3 was amplified by immunoSEQ multiplex PCR across 54 Vbeta, 13 Jbeta. Via MiXCR, TCRdb re-called the immunoSEQ multiplex PCR reads, giving one row per CDR3 protein. This table holds around 300,000 distinct CDR3 sequences, just over 90% found once. This sample was included in a study of CD8 T cells in Susac syndrome. V shed 3 bases and J 7 bases; nucleotides not matched to a gene: 13. The V gene's germline CDR1 is SGDLS and CDR2 YYNGEE. CDR3 length: 16 residues.

V is TRBV9 and J is TRBJ2-1, with 7 nucleotides matching TRBD2. Sequencing used CD4+ T cells from PBMCs. The sequence was obtained from a human donor with multiple sclerosis. DNA for the CDR3: TGTGCCAGCAGCGACATCAGAGGGGAGGGGCGGAATGAGCAGTTCTTC. This gives the protein CASSDIRGEGRNEQFF.